This TCR beta chain emerged from a study of blood T cell repertoires in COVID-19. Overall study context: T cells, B-cell-depleted T cells, or PBMCs provided the cDNA or gDNA that served as material.

V shed 3 bases and J 7 bases; nucleotides not matched to a gene: 6. Per the germline V gene, CDR1 is SGHRS and CDR2 is YFSETQ. The CDR3 is 16 amino acids. Per the authors' pipeline: Scientists estimated how many nucleated cells there were by amplifying reference gene primers. Profiled with immunoSEQ multiplex PCR; TCRdb holds only in-frame clones, not every one. The V and J calls and clone size were taken over from that table, and D and trimming were inferred from the DNA. The table records roughly 180,000 clones, around 85% of them present only once. The rearrangement uses TRBV5-1 and TRBJ2-2; 13 nucleotides line up with TRBD2. The receptor was derived from a man between 65 and 85 years old with active or convalescent COVID-19. Material for sequencing was peripheral blood. CDR3 sequence reads: CASSSTSGGPGGELFF. CDR3 DNA: TGCGCCAGCAGCTCGACTAGCGGGGGGCCGGGCGGGGAGCTGTTTTTT.